Listed here are 23 T cell receptor beta chains from one sample, sequenced in a study of blood T cell repertoires in COVID-19. Clones were read by immunoSEQ multiplex PCR, and TCRdb kept only the in-frame ones, dropping some. In the table there are roughly 100,000 clones, 90% of which are singletons. The material sequenced was peripheral blood. The receptor set was obtained from a middle-aged man with acute or convalescent COVID-19.

V is TRBV5-1 and J is TRBJ2-2; TRBD1 is a possible D gene (5 bases). The V end lost 6 bases, the J end lost 6 bases, and 15 bases lay between the germline ends. CDR1 is SGHRS, CDR2 YFSETQ, per germline. This CDR3 is 14 amino acids long. Here the CDR3 DNA reads TGCGCCAGCACCGCACAGGTAGCATCCGGGGAGCTGTTTTTT. Translating gives CASTAQVASGELFF.

The chain uses TRBV6-6 and TRBJ1-1, with 7 bases aligning to TRBD1. Germline V gene sequence: CDR1 MNHNY, CDR2 SVGAGI (reference sequence). The J segment lost 1 base and the V segment lost 5 bases, leaving 13 bases of the junction unmatched. The CDR3 is 17 residues long. In nucleotides, the CDR3 is TGTGCCAGCAGTCAGATCAGGGGGGCCGGCTCGAACACTGAAGCTTTCTTT. This gives the protein CASSQIRGAGSNTEAFF.

J is TRBJ2-3 and V is TRBV5-1, with 12 bases fitting TRBD2. CDR1 SGHRS and CDR2 YFSETQ come from the germline V gene. CDR3 length: 14 amino acids. J lost 5 bases, V lost 4 bases, and 2 bases had no gene match. The CDR3 sequence: CASSGGLAGDTQYF. For the CDR3, the DNA is TGCGCCAGCAGCGGGGGACTAGCGGGAGATACGCAGTATTTT.

The CDR3 region is CASRLVGPSVGAGELFF. In nucleotides, the CDR3 is TGTGCAAGTCGCTTAGTAGGGCCCTCGGTCGGGGCCGGGGAGCTGTTTTTT. This chain links TRBV12-2 with TRBJ2-2; the tabulated D call, TRBD2, remains unverified against the DNA. TRBV12-2 is tagged as a pseudogene. The CDR3 consists of 17 residues.

This clone was seen a handful of times. The chain couples TRBV27 to TRBJ2-3; 8 bases match TRBD1. The germline CDR1 and CDR2 sequences are MNHEY and SMNVEV (reference sequence). V shed 7 bases and J 6 bases; nucleotides not matched to a gene: 6. The CDR3 sequence is 13 residues long. The CDR3 loop is CASTRQGLDTQYF. In DNA form, the CDR3 reads TGTGCCAGCACGCGACAGGGGTTGGATACGCAGTATTTT.

The chain recombines TRBV19 with TRBJ1-2, with 9 bases aligning to TRBD1. The V gene end was trimmed by 7 bases and the J gene end by 8 bases; junction bases not matched to a gene: 5. CDR1 and CDR2 (germline): LNHDA, SQIVND (reference sequence). This CDR3 is built from 12 residues. The CDR3, as DNA: TGTGCCAGTACACGGACAGGGGAGGGCTACACCTTC. Translation gives CASTRTGEGYTF. Using reference TRBV19 and TRBJ1-2 for the parts outside the CDR3, the full variable domain is DGGITQSPKYLFRKEGQNVTLSCEQNLNHDAMYWYRQDPGQGLRLIYYSQIVNDFQKGDIAEGYSVSREKKESFPLTVTSAQKNPTAFYLCASTRTGEGYTFGSGTRLTVV.

This chain uses TRBV4-2 with TRBJ1-1, with D perhaps matching TRBD1 (5 bases). Trimming stripped 4 bases from V and 1 base from J, with 34 bases between. CDR1 is LGHNA, CDR2 YNFKEQ, per germline. The CDR3 sequence is 22 residues long. In nucleotides, the CDR3 is TGTGCCAGCAGCCCAATCGAGACAGCCACTAAAAAACAATTGTTTGGGAACACTGAAGCTTTCTTT. This codes for CASSPIETATKKQLFGNTEAFF.

CDR3 DNA: TGCAGCGCCCGGACAGGGGAACAGCCCCAGCATTTT. Its translation: CSARTGEQPQHF. V usage is TRBV29-1 and J usage is TRBJ1-5, with 9 bases lining up with TRBD1. The CDR3 length is 12 residues. Germline V gene sequence: CDR1 SQVTM, CDR2 ANQGSEA. Trimming took 7 bases from V and 7 from J; bases not matched to a gene: 5.

The chain is built from TRBV5-5 and TRBJ1-5; TRBD1 might be the D (6 bases). Trimming cost V 0 bases and J 5 bases, with 15 bases left between them. The CDR3 sequence is 16 residues long. Germline lookup yields CDR1 SGHKS and CDR2 YYEKEE (reference sequence). DNA for the CDR3: TGTGCCAGCAGCTTGGGGGACACCCGGCGGCATCAGCCCCAGCATTTT. It encodes CASSLGDTRRHQPQHF.

This clone was counted only a few times. This rearrangement joins TRBV30 to TRBJ1-5; 7 bases align to TRBD1. CDR1 GTSNPN and CDR2 SVGIG come from the germline V gene (reference sequence). There are 16 residues in the CDR3. The V gene end was trimmed by 4 bases and the J gene end by 3 bases; junction bases not matched to a gene: 12. The CDR3 DNA reads TGTGCCTGGACCCGACCCGGGACAGCGAACAATCAGCCCCAGCATTTT. Its protein product is CAWTRPGTANNQPQHF.

The chain couples TRBV19 to TRBJ2-3; maybe TRBD2 (5 bases). Germline values: CDR1 LNHDA, CDR2 SQIVND (reference sequence). The V end was cut by 5 bases, the J end by 2 bases, with 14 bases between. The CDR3 is 15 residues long. CDR3 region: CASSLSSGPTDTQYF. CDR3 bases: TGTGCCAGTAGTTTATCGAGCGGCCCCACAGATACGCAGTATTTT.

The chain combines TRBV5-1 with TRBJ2-1; 8 nucleotides agree with TRBD2. The CDR3 sequence is 15 residues long. With 3 bases clipped from V and 7 bases from J, the junction kept 9 bases outside the gene matches. Germline V gene data show CDR1 as SGHRS and CDR2 as YFSETQ. For the CDR3, the DNA is TGCGCCAGCAGCTCCCTAGCGGGCACAAGGAATGAGCAGTTCTTC. This encodes CASSSLAGTRNEQFF.

V usage is TRBV5-4 and J usage is TRBJ2-7; TRBD1 aligns across 7 bases. Losses at the gene ends were 2 bases for V and 6 bases for J; bases not matched to a gene: 8. Germline V gives CDR1 SGHNT, CDR2 YYREEE (reference sequence). The CDR3 contains 14 residues. CDR3: CASSLTGVGGEQYF. The CDR3 DNA is TGTGCCAGCAGCTTAACAGGGGTTGGCGGCGAGCAGTACTTC.

The chain combines TRBV30 with TRBJ1-5; TRBD1 aligns across 9 bases. Germline V gene lookup returns CDR1 GTSNPN and CDR2 SVGIG (reference sequence). Trimming removed 2 bases from V and 8 bases from J; junction bases left unmatched: 7. This CDR3 comprises 14 residues. The CDR3 reads CAWSHRQGGEPQHF. The DNA of the CDR3 is TGTGCCTGGAGTCACCGACAGGGGGGGGAGCCCCAGCATTTT.

The chain carries TRBV7-2 and TRBJ1-3; the D gene is possibly TRBD1 (5 bases). This CDR3 has 15 amino acids. Germline assignment: CDR1 SGHTA and CDR2 FQGNSA. V shed 5 bases and J shed 3 bases, with 14 bases lying between them. The CDR3 here is CASSPAGGNGNTIYF. CDR3 coding DNA: TGTGCCAGCAGCCCCGCCGGGGGGAATGGAAACACCATATATTTT.

The rearrangement uses TRBV7-9 and TRBJ1-2; 8 bases agree with TRBD1. Germline CDR1 is SEHNR and CDR2 is FQNEAQ (reference sequence). J gave up 2 bases and V 0 bases, and 8 bases lay outside the gene matches. The CDR3 totals 17 residues. CDR3 protein: CASSLASRGLLNYGYTF. CDR3 nucleotides: TGTGCCAGCAGCTTAGCTTCCAGGGGGCTTTTAAACTATGGCTACACCTTC.

About this clone: At one end the junction does not follow the germline gene, possibly because of a read error. The chain has TRBV5-4 and TRBJ2-7, with D perhaps matching TRBD2 (6 bases). The CDR3 length is 11 residues. Germline CDR1 SGHNT, CDR2 YYREEE (reference sequence). The CDR3 nucleotides read TGTGCCAGCAAATATACCGGGACTCCGGTCTTC. As protein: CASKYTGTPVF.

The chain links TRBV7-8 to TRBJ2-3; 12 nucleotides align to TRBD2. From germline, CDR1 is SGHVS and CDR2 FQNEAQ. The ends lost 4 bases at V and 0 bases at J; junction bases unmatched: 11. CDR3 length equals 19 residues. CDR3 amino acids: CASSSWTSGIFESTDTQYF. The CDR3 DNA reads TGTGCCAGCAGCTCCTGGACTAGCGGGATATTCGAAAGCACAGATACGCAGTATTTT.

This chain uses TRBV10-3 with TRBJ2-1; 8 bases are a match to TRBD2. CDR1 is ENHRY and CDR2 is SYGVKD in the germline V gene. Unmatched junction bases numbered 6, after V lost 2 bases and J lost 6 bases. This CDR3 contains 15 residues. The CDR3 DNA reads TGTGCCATCAGTGAGCGGGAGGGTTTGGGCAATGAGCAGTTCTTC. Translation gives CAISEREGLGNEQFF.

This clone was detected only once. The chain joins TRBV18 to TRBJ2-3, with TRBD2 matching 12 bases. With V trimmed by 3 bases and J by 0 bases, 7 bases remained unmatched. The CDR3 spans 18 residues. CDR1 is KGHSH, CDR2 LQKENI, per germline. The CDR3 loop is CASSPGLAGNTSTDTQYF. CDR3 nucleotides: TGTGCCAGCTCACCCGGACTAGCGGGAAATACTAGCACAGATACGCAGTATTTT.

The V and J genes are TRBV5-1 and TRBJ2-3, with 8 nucleotides matching TRBD1. The J segment lost 4 bases and the V segment lost 0 bases, leaving 4 bases of the junction unmatched. In germline, CDR1 is SGHRS, CDR2 YFSETQ. This CDR3 comprises 15 residues. The CDR3 sequence: CASSLADRVADTQYF. CDR3 sequence (DNA): TGCGCCAGCAGCTTGGCGGACAGGGTTGCAGATACGCAGTATTTT.

This clone was observed a single time. The V call is TRBV21-1, the J call TRBJ2-2; no DNA check was done on the table's D call, TRBD1. TRBV21-1 is flagged as a pseudogene. The CDR3 has 16 residues. The CDR3 DNA follows: TGTGCCAGCAGCAAACGAGACAGCCCGGCACCCGGGGAGCTGTTTTTT. It yields the protein CASSKRDSPAPGELFF.

This chain joins TRBV7-2 and TRBJ1-1, with 7 bases that match TRBD1. Germline CDR1 is SGHTA and CDR2 is FQGNSA. This CDR3 is built from 14 residues. V trimming: 1 base; J trimming: 7 bases; junction bases outside the gene matches: 6. The CDR3 protein is CASSLGDRASEAFF. CDR3 coding DNA: TGTGCCAGCAGCTTAGGCGACAGGGCCAGTGAAGCTTTCTTT.